This T cell receptor (beta chain) appears in the sequencing data of a study of blood T cell repertoires in COVID-19. On the study more broadly: The study drew acute and convalescent COVID-19 samples from the United States, Italy and Spain.

Participants were aged about 18 to 95 years, lived in over 20 US areas, and enrolled virtually. This clone is deemed medium-sized (0.01 to 0.1%). The sample contains more than one DNA sequence encoding this CDR3. The CDR3 is made up of 15 amino acids. The trim removed 3 bases at V and 0 bases at J, leaving 2 bases unmatched. The germline V gene has CDR1 SNHLY and CDR2 FYNNEI. Produced via immunoSEQ multiplex PCR; TCRdb's table is partial and in-frame only. Of 300,000 to 400,000 clones in the sample, over 70% were seen once. The receptor was derived from a man under 40 who had recovered from COVID-19. The V and J genes are TRBV2 and TRBJ2-4; TRBD2 matches at 7 bases. Sequencing was done on a sample of PBMCs or T cells enriched from blood (not recorded which). Here the CDR3 DNA reads TGTGCCAGCAGTGAGGCGGGGGTAGCCAAAAACATTCAGTACTTC. It specifies CASSEAGVAKNIQYF.